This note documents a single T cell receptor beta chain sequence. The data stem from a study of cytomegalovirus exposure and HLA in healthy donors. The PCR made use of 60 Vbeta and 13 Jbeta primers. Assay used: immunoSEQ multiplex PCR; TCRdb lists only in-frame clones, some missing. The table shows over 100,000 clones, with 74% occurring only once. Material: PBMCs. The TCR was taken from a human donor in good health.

The DNA for the CDR3 is TGCAGCGTTGACCGGGAGGGCGGTACGCAGTATTTT. It is translated as CSVDREGGTQYF. The J gene is TRBJ2-3, the V gene TRBV29-1, with 8 bases identical to TRBD2. Germline V gene sequence: CDR1 SQVTM, CDR2 ANQGSEA. The J segment lost 8 bases and the V segment lost 3 bases, leaving 4 bases of the junction unmatched. The CDR3 is made up of 12 amino acids.